This entry features one T cell receptor beta chain sequence. Its antigen is still unknown. Germline values: CDR1 LGHDT, CDR2 YNNKEL (reference sequence). V dropped 4 bases and J dropped 6; count of bases not matched to a gene: 6. The CDR3 has 15 residues. The entry originates in a study of T cell responses to AZD1222 COVID-19 vaccine. General study points: Across the whole spike, CD4 TCRs peaked at regions 160-218 and 743-854. Reportedly, close to half of spike-specific TCRs are directed against unmutated variant regions. Two doses of AZD1222 preceded a rise in Spike-specific TCR breadth and depth.

The table came from immunoSEQ multiplex PCR; TCRdb's copy has only in-frame clones and leaves some out. This sample has 46,000 or so clones, with over 65% found just once. The chain employs TRBV3-1 (or the pseudogene TRBV3-2) and TRBJ2-2; 9 bases line up with TRBD1. The material sequenced was peripheral blood, taken on day 0 of AZD1222 vaccination. The receptor's source is an adult in good health. CDR3 sequence (DNA): TGTGCCAGCAGCCTACGGGACAGGGTGGCCGGGGAGCTGTTTTTT. Amino acid sequence: CASSLRDRVAGELFF.